Below, one T cell receptor beta chain is given with its context. Its antigen remains unknown. This specimen belongs to a study of shared clonotypes between healthy human individuals. Subsets obtained from CD4+ cells comprised CD45RA+ naive and CD45RA-negative memory cells. Clones were read by immunoSEQ multiplex PCR, and TCRdb kept only the in-frame ones, dropping some. The table includes 900,000 to 1,200,000 clones, approximately 80% detected once. Study-level findings and limits: Rarefaction showed sorted-subset sequencing was incomplete despite large depth. Compared with clonotypes that all four donors shared, non-shared clonotypes had lower generation probabilities.

V was pared by 1 base and J by 3 bases, with 10 bases between. The CDR3 is 14 residues long. Germline lookup yields CDR1 SGHRS and CDR2 YFSETQ. The sample was memory CD4+ T cells from PBMCs. Subset denoted: CD45RA-negative fraction. The sequence was collected from a man younger than 35 in good health. Some clones in this sample may be carry-over from other donors' samples. This rearrangement joins TRBV5-1 to TRBJ2-5; TRBD2 is a possible D gene (6 bases). The CDR3 nucleotides are TGCGCCAGCAGCTTGTTTAGCGGTGAAGAGACCCAGTACTTC. Its translation is CASSLFSGEETQYF.